The 14 T cell receptor beta chains listed next were all sequenced from one sample in a study of T cells in Graves' hyperthyroidism and ophthalmopathy. Amplification yielded TCR beta CDR3 regions, with RNA transcripts as the source. The study used the HTBI primer set for a first-round RT-PCR of the TCR CDR3. TCRdb called the multiplex PCR reads again in MiXCR, with one record for every CDR3 protein. The sample has about 840,000 distinct CDR3 sequences, 38% seen once; the top ten hold around 10%. The sequencing input was blood. The receptors derive from a man between 18 and 35 years old with Graves' hyperthyroidism.

This clonotype was seen ten or more times. The genes are TRBV7-3 and TRBJ2-2; tentatively, D is TRBD2 (6 bases). V was cut by 8 bases and J by 1 base, with 8 bases left in between. Germline V gives CDR1 SGHTA, CDR2 FQGTGA. The CDR3 is made up of 13 amino acids. CDR3 sequence reads: CASGTLNTGELFF. The CDR3 DNA sequence: TGTGCCAGCGGGACTCTGAACACCGGGGAGCTGTTTTTT.

The gene calls are TRBV24-1 and TRBJ1-6; weak D call: TRBD1 (6 bases). This CDR3 spans 13 amino acids. CDR1 and CDR2 from the germline V gene are KGHDR and SFDVKD. With 6 bases removed from V and 9 bases from J, the gap between germline ends came to 11 bases. The DNA of the CDR3 is TGTGCCACCAGTCCTTGGACAGCTTCACCCCTCCACTTT. Its protein is CATSPWTASPLHF.

This sequence joins TRBV9 and TRBJ2-7; D remains ambiguous. Trimming removed 0 bases at V and 3 bases at J, with 22 bases between. Looked up from germline, CDR1 is SGDLS and CDR2 is YYNGEE. There are 18 residues in the CDR3. In DNA form, the CDR3 reads TGTGCCAGCAGCGTAGAGGGCAGTACCTATACCCTCTACTACGAGCAGTACTTC. Translating it yields CASSVEGSTYTLYYEQYF.

CDR3 loop: CSARDLVGTSGGSWGEQYF. CDR3 bases: TGCAGTGCTAGAGATCTGGTTGGGACTAGCGGGGGGAGTTGGGGGGAGCAGTACTTC. The V call is TRBV20-1, the J call TRBJ2-7; 15 bases match TRBD2. Germline V gene data show CDR1 as DFQATT and CDR2 as SNEGSKA (reference sequence). The CDR3 is 19 residues long. The V gene end was trimmed by 0 bases and the J gene end by 7 bases; junction bases not matched to a gene: 16.

V usage is TRBV2 and J usage is TRBJ1-4; D gene unclear. This CDR3 comprises 16 residues. Germline CDR1 is SNHLY and CDR2 is FYNNEI. The V end lost 4 bases, the J end lost 3 bases, and 15 bases lay between the germline ends. CDR3 sequence: CASSAESSFANEKLFF. DNA for the CDR3: TGTGCCAGCAGTGCCGAATCCAGTTTCGCTAATGAAAAACTGTTTTTT.

Only one count was recorded for this clonotype. The J gene is TRBJ1-3, the V gene TRBV10-3; TRBD1 aligns across 9 bases. Germline CDR1 and CDR2: ENHRY and SYGVKD. V was pared by 5 bases and J by 4 bases, with 6 bases of the junction left unmatched. The CDR3 sequence is 15 residues long. The DNA of the CDR3 is TGTGCCATCAGTTACGGGGACAGGGAAGGAAACACCATATATTTT. Translation: CAISYGDREGNTIYF.

There are many counts of this clonotype. V and J are TRBV2 and TRBJ1-2; D unresolved. V was cut by 4 bases and J by 7 bases, with 13 bases left in between. Germline V gene sequence: CDR1 SNHLY, CDR2 FYNNEI. The CDR3 length is 13 residues. The CDR3 loop reads CASSVGEGRGYTF. In nucleotides, the CDR3 is TGTGCCAGCAGTGTCGGAGAGGGTCGTGGCTACACCTTC. The variable domain in full, completed from reference TRBV2 and TRBJ1-2, reads EPEVTQTPSHQVTQMGQEVILRCVPISNHLYFYWYRQILGQKVEFLVSFYNNEISEKSEIFDDQFSVERPDGSNFTLKIRSTKLEDSAMYFCASSVGEGRGYTFGSGTRLTVV.

As for this clonotype: A read error may be the cause here, since a much bigger clone is one base away. The gene calls are TRBV24-1 and TRBJ1-1; the match to TRBD1 covers 9 bases. Germline lookup yields CDR1 KGHDR and CDR2 SFDVKD. The CDR3 is 16 amino acids. CDR3 nucleotide sequence: TGTGCCACCAGTGATGTGACAGGGGGTCCGAACACTGAAGCTTCCTTT. Amino acid sequence: CATSDVTGGPNTEASF.

This clonotype was counted at least ten times. The CDR3 DNA follows: TGTGCCACCAGTGATCCCGCAGGGGCTGGGGCCAACGTCCTGACTTTC. As protein: CATSDPAGAGANVLTF. The rearrangement links TRBV24-1 to TRBJ2-6, with a weak D call TRBD1 (6 bases). The CDR3 runs to 16 residues. V lost 3 bases to trimming and J lost 2 bases, with 10 bases between them. From germline, CDR1 is KGHDR and CDR2 SFDVKD.

The chain is built from TRBV7-2 and TRBJ2-7, with TRBD2 matching over 8 bases. This CDR3 has 13 amino acids. V lost 5 bases to trimming and J lost 6 bases; unmatched junction nucleotides: 6. Per germline, CDR1 SGHTA and CDR2 FQGNSA. The CDR3 sequence is CASSRGGVGEQYF. CDR3 coding DNA: TGTGCCAGCAGCCGGGGGGGAGTGGGCGAGCAGTACTTC.

V gene TRBV19 combines with J gene TRBJ1-1, with unresolved D. Looked up from germline, CDR1 is LNHDA and CDR2 is SQIVND (reference sequence). V was shortened by 8 bases and J by 4 bases, with 20 bases between the two germline ends. The CDR3 covers 15 residues. The CDR3 DNA sequence: TGTGCCAGTGATTCTCCCGCGCAGGCGGGCACTGAAGCTTTCTTT. As protein: CASDSPAQAGTEAFF.

This clonotype was found a few times. The V gene is TRBV5-5, the J gene TRBJ1-1, with D hard to call. CDR3 size: 13 residues. Germline CDR1 reads SGHKS; CDR2 reads YYEKEE (reference sequence). Trimming removed 2 bases from V and 8 bases from J, with 13 bases in between. CDR3 DNA: TGTGCCAGCAGCTTCGGAGGGAGAGGGGAAGCTTTCTTT. Amino acid sequence: CASSFGGRGEAFF.

This clonotype was seen a few times. The chain has TRBV6-4 and TRBJ1-1; D perhaps matches TRBD1 (6 bases). Between the trimmed V and J ends, which lost 6 bases and 9 bases, there was a span of 17 bases. CDR3 length equals 13 residues. Germline V gene lookup returns CDR1 MRHNA and CDR2 SNTAGT. DNA of the CDR3: TGTGCCAGCAGCCCAAAGGAGGGACACCAAGCTTTCTTT. The encoded protein is CASSPKEGHQAFF.

Only one count was recorded for this clonotype. The J gene is TRBJ2-1, the V gene TRBV7-2; D is unclear. Germline CDR1 reads SGHTA; CDR2 reads FQGNSA. The V gene lost 1 base and the J gene lost 0 bases, with 19 bases spanning the gap. The CDR3 has 19 amino acids. The CDR3 nucleotides read TGTGCCAGCAGCTTAGGGGTCTCCATTTCGTTAACCTCCTACAATGAGCAGTTCTTC. This codes for CASSLGVSISLTSYNEQFF.